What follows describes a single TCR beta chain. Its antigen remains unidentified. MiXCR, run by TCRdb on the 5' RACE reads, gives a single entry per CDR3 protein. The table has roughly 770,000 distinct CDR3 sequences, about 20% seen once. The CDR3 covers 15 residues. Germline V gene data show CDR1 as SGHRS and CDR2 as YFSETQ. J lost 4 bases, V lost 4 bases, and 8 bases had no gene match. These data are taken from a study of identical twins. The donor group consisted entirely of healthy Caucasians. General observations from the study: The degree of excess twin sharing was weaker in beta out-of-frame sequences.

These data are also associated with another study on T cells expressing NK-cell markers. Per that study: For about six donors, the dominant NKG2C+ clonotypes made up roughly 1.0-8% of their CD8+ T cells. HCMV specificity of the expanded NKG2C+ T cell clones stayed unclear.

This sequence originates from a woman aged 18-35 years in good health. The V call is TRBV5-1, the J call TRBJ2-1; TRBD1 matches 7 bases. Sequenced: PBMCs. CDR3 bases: TGCGCCAGCAGCCGAGCCACAGGGGAATACAATGAGCAGTTCTTC. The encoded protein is CASSRATGEYNEQFF.